This TCR beta chain was documented in a study of T cell responses to AZD1222 COVID-19 vaccine. On this clone itself: Its matching antigen is unknown.

Study-wide results and limits: Targeting of unmutated variant regions was reportedly seen in nearly half of spike-specific TCRs. A mostly white British donor set with more females was recruited, and clonal diversity was possibly underestimated. Spike-spanning, vaccine-associated CD4 TCRs were dominant at 160-218 and 743-854.

Sequencing used immunoSEQ multiplex PCR; TCRdb keeps in-frame clones, though not all of them. The table lists 100,000 to 150,000 clones, about 87% of them singletons. The CDR3 runs to 16 residues. The trim removed 3 bases at V and 7 bases at J, leaving 11 bases unmatched. Per germline, CDR1 KGHSH and CDR2 LQKENI. The specimen was peripheral blood, collected on day 0 of AZD1222 vaccination. The source is an adult in good health. The chain combines TRBV18 with TRBJ1-5; 8 nucleotides align to TRBD1. CDR3 loop: CASSPGMQGAGQPQHF. The CDR3 nucleotides read TGTGCCAGCTCACCGGGGATGCAGGGGGCAGGACAGCCCCAGCATTTT.